The rows below give T cell receptor beta chains drawn from one sample of a study of cytotoxic CD8 clonotypes in ibrutinib-treated CLL. Libraries were prepared by immunoSEQ multiplex PCR; TCRdb keeps only in-frame clonotypes and omits some of them. In the table there are about 140,000 clones, 70% to 80% of which are singletons. The starting material was PBMCs, obtained after 12 months of ibrutinib treatment. These receptors all come from a human donor with chronic lymphocytic leukemia. Both conserved end residues are trimmed from each CDR3. Part of the rows lack a size; the others show once, few, many or a class for expanded clones.

clone size: .
V gene: TRBV29-1
CDR3 protein: SVELGQGASGYT

clone size: few
V gene: TRBV5-1
CDR3 protein: ASRPGQDRELF

clone size: .
V gene: TRBV5-4
CDR3 protein: ASSLMVSYNEQF

clone size: few
V gene: TRBV7-9
CDR3 protein: ASSLGGGSGVLFYEQY

clone size: .
V gene: TRBV10-3
CDR3 protein: AISESKGLSGEKLF

clone size: .
V gene: TRBV28
CDR3 protein: ASREAGGNQPQH

clone size: once
V gene: TRBV4-2
CDR3 protein: ASSQETGRTEAF

clone size: few
V gene: TRBV28
CDR3 protein: ASSSGLNSPLH

clone size: once
V gene: TRBV12-5
CDR3 protein: ASGFGATYEQY

clone size: .
V gene: TRBV6-5
CDR3 protein: ASSPTGWYEQY

clone size: .
V gene: TRBV6-4
CDR3 protein: ATLTGGFATNEKLF

clone size: .
V gene: TRBV19
CDR3 protein: ASSTVIPGGADNSPLH

clone size: once
V gene: TRBV7-9
CDR3 protein: ASSLSGGVHTGELF

clone size: few
V gene: TRBV7-9
CDR3 protein: ASSTGRPRYEKLF

clone size: .
V gene: TRBV27
CDR3 protein: ASKGRVREKLF

clone size: .
V gene: TRBV5-1
CDR3 protein: ASSLDSSTPTGYT

clone size: .
V gene: TRBV5-3
CDR3 protein: ARTIFGQNTGELF

clone size: .
V gene: TRBV7-9
CDR3 protein: ASPPPGRNTGELF

clone size: once
V gene: TRBV11-3
CDR3 protein: ASSLGTSGRVTYEQY

clone size: .
V gene: TRBV4-3
CDR3 protein: ASSQDTTVNGYT

clone size: .
V gene: TRBV9
CDR3 protein: ASSPGQGRDFGTSDTQY

clone size: .
V gene: TRBV28
CDR3 protein: ASSLNYGYT

clone size: .
V gene: TRBV7-2
CDR3 protein: ASSLAMNTEAF

clone size: few
V gene: TRBV4-1
CDR3 protein: ASSHGPTNEKLF

clone size: .
V gene: TRBV6-5
CDR3 protein: ASRRQGQETQY

clone size: .
V gene: TRBV7-9
CDR3 protein: ASSDEGMSSPLH

clone size: once
V gene: TRBV6-6
CDR3 protein: ASSRGQGNEKLF

clone size: few
V gene: TRBV7-6
CDR3 protein: ASSPRTAGNNEQF

clone size: .
V gene: TRBV9
CDR3 protein: ASSGRGYT

clone size: .
V gene: TRBV11-2
CDR3 protein: ASRSTGTDTQY

clone size: .
V gene: TRBV6-5
CDR3 protein: ASSLRDSSTDTQY

clone size: .
V gene: TRBV7-2
CDR3 protein: ASSLVIAGPLEPQH

clone size: .
V gene: TRBV28
CDR3 protein: ASSLPQGNYEQY

clone size: .
V gene: TRBV30
CDR3 protein: AWAFSRDRGGNQPQH

clone size: .
V gene: TRBV9
CDR3 protein: ASSVGAEANYGYT

clone size: .
V gene: TRBV6-5
CDR3 protein: ASSYDISGNTIY

clone size: .
V gene: TRBV7-2
CDR3 protein: ASSTGGAGTEAF

clone size: .
V gene: TRBV2
CDR3 protein: ASSESASYEQY

clone size: .
V gene: TRBV7-2
CDR3 protein: ATVRGDRAF

clone size: .
V gene: TRBV11-1
CDR3 protein: ASSFSFSGANVLT

clone size: once
V gene: TRBV27
CDR3 protein: ASGEQNSYNSPLH

clone size: .
V gene: TRBV4-2
CDR3 protein: ASSSRYGMNTEAF

clone size: few
V gene: TRBV9
CDR3 protein: ASSADPGNTEAF

clone size: once
V gene: TRBV7-2
CDR3 protein: ASSQAAGTIY

clone size: .
V gene: TRBV19
CDR3 protein: ASSRVLADTGELF

clone size: .
V gene: TRBV19
CDR3 protein: ASRADRSTEAF

clone size: .
V gene: TRBV6-1
CDR3 protein: ASGGANVLT

clone size: .
V gene: TRBV5-4
CDR3 protein: ASSSPWTYEQY